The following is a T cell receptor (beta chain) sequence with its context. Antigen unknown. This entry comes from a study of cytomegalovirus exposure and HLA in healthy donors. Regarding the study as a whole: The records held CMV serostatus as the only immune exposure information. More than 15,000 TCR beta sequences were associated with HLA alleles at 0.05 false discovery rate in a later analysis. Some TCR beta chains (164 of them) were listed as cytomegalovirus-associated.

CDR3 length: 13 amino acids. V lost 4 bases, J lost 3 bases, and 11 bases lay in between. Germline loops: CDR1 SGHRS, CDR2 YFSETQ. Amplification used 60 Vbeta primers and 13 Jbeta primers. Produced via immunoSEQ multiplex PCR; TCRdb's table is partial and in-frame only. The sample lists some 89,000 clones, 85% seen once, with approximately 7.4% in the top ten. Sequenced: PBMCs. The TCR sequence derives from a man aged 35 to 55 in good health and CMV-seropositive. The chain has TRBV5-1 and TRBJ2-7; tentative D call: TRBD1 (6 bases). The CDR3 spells CASSTQGYYEQYF. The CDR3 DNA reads TGCGCCAGCAGCACACAGGGATACTACGAGCAGTACTTC.